The 28 T cell receptor beta chains presented below share a single source sample, sequenced in a study of blood T cells in healthy people across ages. A sample-barcoded 5' primer and a J-beta primer mix were used in a second PCR of roughly 6 to 11 cycles. TCRdb redid the calling of the 5' RACE reads with MiXCR, one entry per CDR3 protein. The sample lists about 1,400,000 distinct CDR3 sequences, 42% occurring once. The specimen was blood. These receptors all stem from a woman between 18 and 30 years old in good health.

This rearrangement joins TRBV3-1 to TRBJ1-1, with TRBD1 identical over 11 bases. V lost 2 bases and J lost 10; bases outside the gene matches: 15. CDR3 length: 17 amino acids. Germline V gene data show CDR1 as LGHDT and CDR2 as YNNKEL (reference sequence). This CDR3 is CASSQPIPGTGGKRAFF. In DNA form, the CDR3 reads TGTGCCAGCAGCCAACCAATACCGGGGACAGGGGGAAAGCGAGCTTTCTTT.

This rearrangement joins TRBV4-1 to TRBJ2-7; 7 nucleotides agree with TRBD2. The trim removed 3 bases at V and 3 bases at J, leaving 8 bases unmatched. This CDR3 has 15 amino acids. The germline gives CDR1 MGHRA, CDR2 YSYEKL. CDR3 amino acids: CASSHTGTGGYEQYF. The CDR3 DNA reads TGCGCCAGCAGCCATACCGGGACGGGAGGCTACGAGCAGTACTTC.

This clonotype was counted between two and nine times. The chain is built from TRBV12-3 or TRBV12-4 and TRBJ2-3; TRBD2 agrees at 13 bases. The junction had 3 bases not matched to a gene; V was cut back by 5 bases and J by 1 base. CDR3 size: 16 residues. The CDR3, as DNA: TGTGCCAGCAGTACTAGCGGGGGGGCCGGCACAGATACGCAGTATTTT. Translated, it gives CASSTSGGAGTDTQYF.

This clonotype was seen more than once but under ten times. CDR3 DNA sequence: TGTGCCATCAGTGAGTTCGGTCAGCAAGCCCACTATGGCTACACCTTC. It codes for CAISEFGQQAHYGYTF. The gene calls are TRBV10-3 and TRBJ1-2; unclear D gene. The CDR3 is made up of 16 amino acids. Trimming pared 1 base from V and 3 bases from J, leaving 15 bases between. Germline V CDR1 and CDR2: ENHRY, SYGVKD.

This sequence joins TRBV24-1 and TRBJ2-3; D not certain. Deletions cut 4 bases from V and 4 bases from J, with 11 bases between. Germline assignment: CDR1 KGHDR and CDR2 SFDVKD. CDR3 length: 14 residues. Here the CDR3 DNA reads TGTGCCACCAGTGACCCCAATCGAGCAGATACGCAGTATTTT. The encoded protein is CATSDPNRADTQYF.

To note about this clonotype: A read error may produce the germline difference seen at one junction end. CDR3 in DNA: TGTGCCAGCAGCTTAAACGGATACAATGATCAGTTCTTC. This codes for CASSLNGYNDQFF. The chain uses TRBV7-2 and TRBJ2-1; D not certain. This CDR3 has 13 amino acids. Germline CDR1 is SGHTA and CDR2 is FQGNSA.

For this clonotype: This clone may be a read error of a much larger clone one base away. The chain couples TRBV25-1 to TRBJ1-2; a possible D gene is TRBD1 (5 bases). CDR1 is MGHDK, CDR2 SYGVNS, per germline. The CDR3 spans 11 residues. The CDR3 sequence is CACSDSYGYTF. In DNA form, the CDR3 reads TGTGCCTGCAGTGACAGCTATGGCTACACCTTC.

The V and J genes are TRBV20-1 and TRBJ1-1; TRBD1 agrees at 7 bases. This CDR3 is 13 amino acids long. The germline gives CDR1 DFQATT, CDR2 SNEGSKA (reference sequence). V lost 6 bases to trimming and J lost 4 bases; unmatched junction nucleotides: 8. The CDR3 is CSATTGLSTEAFF. The CDR3 DNA follows: TGCAGTGCCACGACAGGGTTGAGCACTGAAGCTTTCTTT.

This clonotype was found a few times. The CDR3 sequence: CASSYSRLAGEYEQYF. CDR3 sequence (DNA): TGTGCCAGCAGTTACTCAAGACTAGCGGGAGAGTACGAGCAGTACTTC. V gene TRBV6-5 combines with J gene TRBJ2-7, with 12 nucleotides matching TRBD2. Germline CDR1 MNHEY, CDR2 SVGAGI. J gave up 4 bases and V 0 bases, and 4 bases lay outside the gene matches. This CDR3 region has 16 residues.

V and J are TRBV6-5 and TRBJ2-7, with 9 positions matching TRBD2. V dropped 2 bases and J dropped 2; count of bases not matched to a gene: 7. This CDR3 region has 16 residues. From germline, CDR1 is MNHEY and CDR2 SVGAGI. CDR3 sequence reads: CASSYTGASGTYEQYF. CDR3 bases: TGTGCCAGCAGTTACACCGGGGCTAGCGGGACCTACGAGCAGTACTTC.

The sample holds a few counts of this clonotype. The chain combines TRBV6-6 with TRBJ1-4; no firm D call. The CDR3 runs to 13 residues. CDR1 is MNHNY, CDR2 SVGAGI, per germline (reference sequence). V lost 6 bases, J lost 11 bases, and 16 bases lay in between. The CDR3 DNA reads TGTGCCAGCAGCCACACAACGAACCAGAAACTGTTTTTT. Translating gives CASSHTTNQKLFF.

In this sample, this clonotype turned up a few times. V and J are TRBV15 and TRBJ2-3; 11 bases match TRBD2. This CDR3 region has 16 residues. Germline CDR1 is LNHNV and CDR2 is YYDKDF (reference sequence). Unmatched junction bases numbered 13, after V lost 0 bases and J lost 14 bases. CDR3 protein: CATSRDKGTSGGFLYF. CDR3 DNA: TGTGCCACCAGCAGAGACAAGGGGACTAGCGGTGGTTTTTTGTATTTT.

At least ten counts were recorded for this clonotype. The chain carries TRBV29-1 and TRBJ2-7; 8 bases match TRBD1. The CDR3 spans 14 residues. Per the germline V gene, CDR1 is SQVTM and CDR2 is ANQGSEA. J gave up 5 bases and V 4 bases, and 10 bases lay outside the gene matches. The CDR3 loop is CSVVSDRGFNEQYF. DNA for the CDR3: TGCAGCGTTGTTAGTGACAGGGGTTTCAACGAGCAGTACTTC.

The CDR3 spells CASSEDSGTQYF. The CDR3 bases are TGTGCCAGCAGTGAAGATTCGGGTACCCAGTACTTC. V usage is TRBV2 and J usage is TRBJ2-7; no clear D gene. CDR1 is SNHLY and CDR2 is FYNNEI in the germline V gene. Deletions cut 1 base from V and 10 bases from J, with 11 bases between. The length of the CDR3 is 12 residues.

This chain links TRBV7-2 with TRBJ2-7, with D unresolved. With the DNA end fitting TRBJ2-5 better, the J assignment may be wrong. The CDR3 length is 14 residues. CDR1 is SGHTA and CDR2 is FQGNSA in the germline V gene. CDR3 in amino acids: CASSSPNPPGTQYF. CDR3 DNA: TGTGCCAGCAGCTCCCCTAACCCCCCCGGGACCCAGTACTTC.

The chain employs TRBV3-1 and TRBJ2-1; the match to TRBD2 covers 13 bases. V trimming: 0 bases; J trimming: 2 bases; junction bases outside the gene matches: 4. There are 18 residues in the CDR3. Germline V gene sequence: CDR1 LGHDT, CDR2 YNNKEL (reference sequence). CDR3 amino acids: CASSQDRLAGGPYNEQFF. Here the CDR3 DNA reads TGTGCCAGCAGCCAAGATCGACTAGCGGGGGGTCCCTACAATGAGCAGTTCTTC.

This clonotype was detected a few times. The V call is TRBV6-2 or TRBV6-3, the J call TRBJ2-1; D unresolved. V lost 6 bases to trimming and J lost 7 bases, with 19 bases between them. The CDR3 runs 15 residues. Looked up from germline, CDR1 is MNHEY and CDR2 is SVGEGT. CDR3 protein: CASSYTGSRINEQFF. DNA for the CDR3: TGTGCCAGCAGCTACACGGGCTCAAGGATTAATGAGCAGTTCTTC.

V and J are TRBV20-1 and TRBJ2-7; D not certain. The CDR3 has 13 amino acids. V lost 3 bases, J lost 5 bases, and 14 bases lay in between. Germline V gives CDR1 DFQATT, CDR2 SNEGSKA (reference sequence). The CDR3 nucleotides read TGCAGTGCTAGCCTACTTCTGAAGGACGAGCAGTACTTC. This codes for CSASLLLKDEQYF.

The chain uses TRBV20-1 and TRBJ1-5; 7 bases fit TRBD1. Germline trimming cut 6 bases from V and 7 bases from J; bases unmatched to any gene: 21. There are 17 residues in the CDR3. Germline V gene sequence: CDR1 DFQATT, CDR2 SNEGSKA (reference sequence). The CDR3 sequence: CSAKEVRDSLLRQPQHF. CDR3 bases: TGCAGTGCCAAGGAAGTCCGGGACAGCCTTTTAAGACAGCCCCAGCATTTT.

The chain combines TRBV20-1 with TRBJ1-1; TRBD1 might be the D (5 bases). This CDR3 is 14 amino acids long. V dropped 3 bases and J dropped 3 bases, with 14 bases sitting between them. Germline lookup yields CDR1 DFQATT and CDR2 SNEGSKA (reference sequence). CDR3 DNA: TGCAGTGCTAGGTCTGTAGGGGATTACACTGAAGCTTTCTTT. Amino acids: CSARSVGDYTEAFF.

This clonotype was seen a handful of times. The chain links TRBV25-1 to TRBJ1-4, with 7 bases fitting TRBD1. Trimming took 8 bases from V and 7 from J; bases not matched to a gene: 19. The CDR3 is 17 amino acids. The germline gives CDR1 MGHDK, CDR2 SYGVNS. CDR3 DNA: TGTGCCAGCTCGTTTGCGAGGGCGGGGCAGGGGGGTGAAAAACTGTTTTTT. Its translation is CASSFARAGQGGEKLFF.

There are a few counts of this clonotype. This chain joins TRBV20-1 and TRBJ2-1, with 9 positions matching TRBD2. The V segment lost 3 bases and the J segment 5 bases; nucleotides outside the gene matches: 5. The CDR3 extends over 14 amino acids. Germline CDR1 reads DFQATT; CDR2 reads SNEGSKA (reference sequence). The CDR3 bases are TGCAGTGCTAGCCAGACTAGCGGTGACAATGAGCAGTTCTTC. Translation gives CSASQTSGDNEQFF.

This clonotype was seen a few times. V and J are TRBV3-1 and TRBJ2-1; D unclear. The CDR3 consists of 14 residues. CDR1 and CDR2 from the germline V gene are LGHDT and YNNKEL (reference sequence). Trimming left V 3 bases short and J 10 bases short, with 16 bases between. The CDR3 loop reads CASSQEAGSQEQFF. CDR3 coding DNA: TGTGCCAGCAGCCAGGAAGCTGGGTCCCAGGAGCAGTTCTTC.

The chain joins TRBV10-3 to TRBJ1-2; D may be TRBD1 (5 bases). Trimming took 7 bases from V and 6 from J, leaving 12 bases between them. Germline V gene sequence: CDR1 ENHRY, CDR2 SYGVKD. The CDR3 covers 12 residues. For the CDR3, the DNA is TGTGCCATCACCATGGGGGGAAATGGCTACACCTTC. Protein sequence: CAITMGGNGYTF.

For this clonotype: One end of the junction fails to match germline, which may point to a read error. CDR3 residues: CSPRTGDYEQYF. CDR3 in DNA: TGCAGTCCTAGGACAGGGGATTACGAGCAGTACTTC. This rearrangement joins TRBV20-1 to TRBJ2-7, with TRBD1 identical over 9 bases. The CDR3 runs to 12 residues. The germline V gene encodes CDR1 DFQATT and CDR2 SNEGSKA (reference sequence).

The table lists this clonotype with a few counts. The chain has TRBV4-1 and TRBJ2-1; D unresolved. The CDR3 has 12 residues. V dropped 4 bases and J dropped 5 bases, with 6 bases sitting between them. Germline CDR1 reads MGHRA; CDR2 reads YSYEKL. The CDR3 is CASSREDNEQFF. The CDR3 DNA reads as TGCGCCAGCAGCCGTGAGGACAATGAGCAGTTCTTC.

The rearrangement joins TRBV20-1 to TRBJ2-4, with a possible D match to TRBD1 (7 bases). V lost 3 bases and J 13 bases, leaving 22 bases between the germline ends. The CDR3 totals 14 residues. Germline V gene sequence: CDR1 DFQATT, CDR2 SNEGSKA (reference sequence). CDR3 sequence (DNA): TGCAGTGCTAGTGCGGGACAGACCCTAGTGGAGCAGTACTTC. This gives the protein CSASAGQTLVEQYF.

This chain uses TRBV13 with TRBJ2-7; D could derive from TRBD1 or TRBD2 (6 bases each). This CDR3 has 15 amino acids. Germline CDR1 PRHDT, CDR2 FYEKMQ (reference sequence). Trimming left V 9 bases short and J 2 bases short, with 20 bases between. The CDR3 nucleotides read TGTGCCAGTTACAGTAGCGGTGAGGGGGCCTACGAGCAGTACTTC. Translation gives CASYSSGEGAYEQYF.